This TCR beta chain emerged from a study of T-cell memory formation after mild COVID-19. With respect to this clonotype: Antigen specificity is unknown.

Findings of the study overall: Contracting clones, day 15 to 85, had balanced CD4/CD8, and later expanders favored CD4+. Whether day 37 second-wave clones are SARS-CoV-2-specific was not confirmed. Pre-infection memory contained some responding clones, which suggested that cross-reactive memory had joined. Mainly CM and EM harbored the contracting CD4+ clones; mainly EMRA harbored the CD8+ ones.

Germline trimming cut 4 bases from V and 7 bases from J; bases unmatched to any gene: 17. The V gene's germline CDR1 is SGDLS and CDR2 YYNGEE. This CDR3 spans 17 amino acids. MiXCR, run by TCRdb on the 5' RACE reads, gives a single entry per CDR3 protein. The sample comprises roughly 320,000 distinct CDR3 sequences, 25% to 30% of which are singletons, and around an eighth rests with the top ten. The sample comprised PBMCs or a T cell subset sorted from them (not recorded which). The rearrangement joins TRBV9 to TRBJ2-1; 7 bases agree with TRBD2. This clonotype was sampled from an adult woman who had mild COVID-19 (a few samples of this study predate the infection). Cell type and time point are not known. The CDR3 is CASSPRGVGGKGNEQFF. In DNA form, the CDR3 reads TGTGCCAGCAGCCCCCGAGGCGTGGGGGGGAAGGGGAATGAGCAGTTCTTC.